The 28 T cell receptor beta chains in this list originate from one sample, sequenced in a study of cytomegalovirus exposure and HLA in healthy donors. The assay was immunoSEQ multiplex PCR, and TCRdb's table has in-frame clones only and misses some. The table includes 200,000 to 250,000 clones, 80% to 85% detected once. The sequenced material came from PBMCs. These TCRs come from a woman in her 30s in good health and CMV-seropositive.

The chain links TRBV7-6 to TRBJ2-1; 7 nucleotides line up with TRBD1. The V gene's germline CDR1 is SGHVS and CDR2 FNYEAQ. Germline trimming cut 5 bases from V and 8 bases from J; bases unmatched to any gene: 6. This CDR3 is 13 amino acids long. As DNA, the CDR3 is TGTGCCAGCAGCCTTAAGGGGGCGGATGAGCAGTTCTTC. Amino acid sequence: CASSLKGADEQFF.

The V gene is TRBV5-4, the J gene TRBJ2-7; TRBD2 aligns across 8 bases. The CDR3 loop spans 14 amino acids. CDR1 SGHNT and CDR2 YYREEE come from the germline V gene (reference sequence). V lost 3 bases, J lost 3 bases, and 5 bases stayed unmatched. Here the CDR3 reads CASSWTGGIYEQYF. The DNA for the CDR3 is TGTGCCAGCAGCTGGACGGGAGGGATCTACGAGCAGTACTTC.

This rearrangement joins TRBV11-3 to TRBJ1-1, with 7 bases matching TRBD1. Per the germline V gene, CDR1 is SGHNT and CDR2 is YENEEA. V was pared by 5 bases and J by 1 base, with 7 bases of the junction left unmatched. The CDR3 consists of 15 residues. CDR3 nucleotide sequence: TGTGCCAGCAGCCGACGACAGGGTAGGAACACTGAAGCTTTCTTT. Its translation is CASSRRQGRNTEAFF.

The genes are TRBV29-1 and TRBJ1-2; TRBD1 agrees at 11 bases. The CDR3 has 16 residues. With V trimmed by 1 base and J by 5 bases, 9 bases remained unmatched. The V gene's germline CDR1 is SQVTM and CDR2 ANQGSEA. This chain's CDR3 is CSVEAWDRGFIYGYTF. The CDR3 nucleotides read TGCAGCGTTGAAGCATGGGACAGGGGGTTTATATATGGCTACACCTTC.

The chain has TRBV7-6 and TRBJ2-7; 12 bases are a match to TRBD2. The V and J ends lost 1 base and 7 bases, in that order; junction bases with no gene match: 8. The CDR3 extends over 16 amino acids. CDR1 SGHVS and CDR2 FNYEAQ come from the germline V gene. This CDR3 reads CASSLGLAGGPFEQYF. CDR3 DNA sequence: TGTGCCAGCAGCTTAGGGCTAGCGGGGGGGCCTTTTGAGCAGTACTTC.

This chain connects TRBV4-1 to TRBJ2-7; 8 positions match TRBD1. With V trimmed by 4 bases and J by 1 base, 6 bases remained unmatched. Germline V gene lookup returns CDR1 MGHRA and CDR2 YSYEKL. This CDR3 comprises 15 residues. The CDR3 nucleotides are TGCGCCAGCAGCCCCTTGGACAGGGCTTCCTACGAGCAGTACTTC. Its translation: CASSPLDRASYEQYF.

The chain is built from TRBV27 and TRBJ1-5; no firm D call. Trimming left V 3 bases short and J 6 bases short, with 12 bases between. The CDR3 is 14 amino acids. The germline gives CDR1 MNHEY, CDR2 SMNVEV (reference sequence). CDR3 in DNA: TGTGCCAGCAGTTTTGGCGTTTCGGCTCAGCCCCAGCATTTT. Translating gives CASSFGVSAQPQHF.

J is TRBJ2-7 and V is TRBV10-3; 8 bases map to TRBD2. Germline loops: CDR1 ENHRY, CDR2 SYGVKD. The CDR3 is 15 residues long. Trimming took 6 bases from V and 2 from J; bases not matched to a gene: 9. CDR3: CAIRPRGSGAYEQYF. CDR3 coding DNA: TGTGCCATCAGGCCGAGGGGTAGCGGGGCCTACGAGCAGTACTTC.

The V call is TRBV19, the J call TRBJ1-1; the match to TRBD1 covers 8 bases. The CDR3 has 14 residues. The J segment lost 1 base and the V segment lost 7 bases, leaving 5 bases of the junction unmatched. Germline CDR1 is LNHDA and CDR2 is SQIVND (reference sequence). CDR3 sequence reads: CASTLTGENTEAFF. The DNA of the CDR3 is TGTGCCAGTACCCTGACAGGGGAGAACACTGAAGCTTTCTTT.

The chain uses TRBV5-1 and TRBJ2-1, with 10 positions matching TRBD2. CDR1 and CDR2 from the germline V gene are SGHRS and YFSETQ. This CDR3 is built from 18 residues. V lost 0 bases, J lost 7 bases, and 13 bases stayed unmatched. The CDR3 DNA reads TGCGCCAGCAGCTTGGCCCCCCCTAGCGGGAGTAACCGGAATGAGCAGTTCTTC. It yields the protein CASSLAPPSGSNRNEQFF.

This clone appeared once. The chain employs TRBV11-2 and TRBJ1-1; D gene unclear. The CDR3 consists of 11 residues. The V gene lost 4 bases and the J gene lost 4 bases, with 4 bases spanning the gap. CDR1 is SGHAT and CDR2 is FQNNGV in the germline V gene. CDR3 sequence: CASSWGTEAFF. The CDR3 DNA sequence: TGTGCCAGCAGCTGGGGCACTGAAGCTTTCTTT.

The rearrangement joins TRBV25-1 to TRBJ2-2, with D unresolved. CDR1 and CDR2 from the germline V gene are MGHDK and SYGVNS. This CDR3 contains 15 residues. Trimming shortened V by 4 bases and J by 1 base, and 10 bases separated the two germline ends. The CDR3 is CASSVLMGNTGELFF. The CDR3 DNA follows: TGTGCCAGCAGTGTCCTGATGGGGAACACCGGGGAGCTGTTTTTT.

The rearrangement uses TRBV30 and TRBJ1-1; TRBD1 might be the D (5 bases). Germline CDR1 and CDR2: GTSNPN and SVGIG (reference sequence). CDR3 length: 15 residues. V lost 5 bases and J 3 bases, leaving 19 bases between the germline ends. The DNA of the CDR3 is TGTGCCTGGGGATTTGCCGACAGAGGGGACACTGAAGCTTTCTTT. Translating it yields CAWGFADRGDTEAFF.

The chain joins TRBV6-5 to TRBJ2-3, with 11 nucleotides matching TRBD2. J gave up 12 bases and V 2 bases, and 4 bases lay outside the gene matches. The CDR3 consists of 13 residues. Germline-derived CDR1 and CDR2 are MNHEY and SVGAGI. The CDR3 protein is CASSYTSGRLQYF. CDR3 DNA: TGTGCCAGCAGTTACACTAGCGGGAGACTCCAGTATTTT.

The rearrangement joins TRBV6-5 to TRBJ1-2; D is ambiguous. Deletions cut 3 bases from V and 1 base from J, with 15 bases between. The CDR3 is 16 amino acids. Germline loops: CDR1 MNHEY, CDR2 SVGAGI. The CDR3 loop reads CASSYSGRSINYGYTF. Written as DNA, the CDR3 is TGTGCCAGCAGTTATAGCGGACGGAGCATTAACTATGGCTACACCTTC.

The CDR3 spells CATSRVGSNQPQHF. Written as DNA, the CDR3 is TGTGCCACCAGCAGAGTTGGTAGCAATCAGCCCCAGCATTTT. The rearrangement uses TRBV15 and TRBJ1-5; D gene ambiguous. The ends were cut back, 1 base at V and 0 bases at J, with 4 bases in the middle. This CDR3 is built from 14 residues. The germline V gene has CDR1 LNHNV and CDR2 YYDKDF (reference sequence). Full variable domain (rest looked up from reference TRBV15 and TRBJ1-5): DAMVIQNPRYQVTQFGKPVTLSCSQTLNHNVMYWYQQKSSQAPKLLFHYYDKDFNNEADTPDNFQSRRPNTSFCFLDIRSPGLGDTAMYLCATSRVGSNQPQHFGDGTRLSIL.

The V call is TRBV10-3, the J call TRBJ1-2; no clear D. The germline V gene has CDR1 ENHRY and CDR2 SYGVKD. V gave up 5 bases and J gave up 1 base, with 14 bases separating them. The CDR3 is 15 residues long. The CDR3 bases are TGTGCCATCAGTCGTGACGAGAGGGATAACTATGGCTACACCTTC. Its translation is CAISRDERDNYGYTF.

The chain recombines TRBV2 with TRBJ1-1; the match to TRBD1 covers 7 bases. Losses at the gene ends were 7 bases for V and 1 base for J; bases not matched to a gene: 9. This CDR3 region has 15 residues. The germline gives CDR1 SNHLY, CDR2 FYNNEI. CDR3 residues: CASIFSGGKNTEAFF. CDR3 bases: TGTGCCAGCATCTTTTCAGGGGGTAAGAACACTGAAGCTTTCTTT. Full variable domain (rest looked up from reference TRBV2 and TRBJ1-1): EPEVTQTPSHQVTQMGQEVILRCVPISNHLYFYWYRQILGQKVEFLVSFYNNEISEKSEIFDDQFSVERPDGSNFTLKIRSTKLEDSAMYFCASIFSGGKNTEAFFGQGTRLTVV.

The chain joins TRBV10-3 to TRBJ1-1, with D possibly being TRBD1 (5 bases). Germline loops: CDR1 ENHRY, CDR2 SYGVKD. This CDR3 has 13 amino acids. V lost 4 bases, J lost 1 base, and 7 bases lay in between. CDR3 sequence (DNA): TGTGCCATCAGTGCCCAGGGGAACACTGAAGCTTTCTTT. Residues: CAISAQGNTEAFF.

This chain joins TRBV30 and TRBJ1-1; D not certain. Trimming took off 5 bases at V and 4 bases at J, with 11 bases between the two ends. In germline, CDR1 is GTSNPN, CDR2 SVGIG (reference sequence). CDR3 length equals 12 residues. The chain's CDR3 is CAWLGGGTEAFF. CDR3 coding DNA: TGTGCCTGGCTGGGAGGTGGCACTGAAGCTTTCTTT.

This clone was seen once. Other DNA sequences in this sample translate to the same CDR3. The chain links TRBV5-1 to TRBJ2-7, with D unclear. Trimming removed 2 bases at V and 3 bases at J, with 9 bases between. The CDR3 runs 13 residues. In germline, CDR1 is SGHRS, CDR2 YFSETQ. CDR3 region: CASSLGQIYEQYF. The DNA for the CDR3 is TGCGCCAGCAGCTTAGGGCAGATCTACGAGCAGTACTTC.

V is TRBV29-1 and J is TRBJ1-2; possible D gene TRBD1, 6 bases. Trimming took off 4 bases at V and 5 bases at J, with 14 bases between the two ends. The CDR3 consists of 13 residues. The V gene's germline CDR1 is SQVTM and CDR2 ANQGSEA. The CDR3 is CSVARRDIYGYTF. CDR3 nucleotides: TGCAGCGTTGCCCGGCGGGACATTTATGGCTACACCTTC.

V and J are TRBV5-6 and TRBJ2-5; D is unclear. The length of the CDR3 is 13 residues. V lost 2 bases, J lost 5 bases, and 10 bases lay in between. Germline V CDR1 and CDR2: SGHDT, YYEEEE. In DNA, the CDR3 is TGTGCCAGCAGCTTCCGGACGGTTGAGACCCAGTACTTC. Translated, it gives CASSFRTVETQYF.

The chain is built from TRBV29-1 and TRBJ2-3; 11 positions agree with TRBD2. After removal of 4 bases from V and 5 bases from J, the junction contained 5 bases not matched to a gene. The CDR3 spans 14 residues. Per germline, CDR1 SQVTM and CDR2 ANQGSEA. CDR3 residues: CSVGAGTSGDTQYF. In DNA, the CDR3 is TGCAGCGTTGGGGCTGGGACTAGCGGAGATACGCAGTATTTT.

The chain carries TRBV11-2 and TRBJ2-7; 7 nucleotides align to TRBD2. The CDR3 has 14 amino acids. With V trimmed by 5 bases and J by 4 bases, 8 bases remained unmatched. The germline V gene encodes CDR1 SGHAT and CDR2 FQNNGV. CDR3 nucleotide sequence: TGTGCCAGCAGCCCCAGGACTAGAGAGTACGAGCAGTACTTC. Its protein is CASSPRTREYEQYF.

This clone showed up just a few times. The chain employs TRBV7-9 and TRBJ1-2; D not certain. The CDR3 length is 14 residues. Per the germline V gene, CDR1 is SEHNR and CDR2 is FQNEAQ (reference sequence). The V end lost 2 bases, the J end lost 3 bases, and 10 bases lay between the germline ends. CDR3 DNA: TGTGCCAGCAGCTTAATGGGAGACTACTATGGCTACACCTTC. Amino acids: CASSLMGDYYGYTF.

V usage is TRBV13 and J usage is TRBJ2-1, with D perhaps given as TRBD1 or TRBD2 (5 bases each). The CDR3 extends over 17 amino acids. V lost 7 bases, J lost 0 bases, and 19 bases lay in between. Germline V gene sequence: CDR1 PRHDT, CDR2 FYEKMQ (reference sequence). CDR3 sequence reads: CASTPREGYSSYNEQFF. The DNA for the CDR3 is TGTGCCAGCACCCCCAGAGAGGGGTATAGCTCCTACAATGAGCAGTTCTTC.

This clone was observed once. The chain is built from TRBV5-1 and TRBJ2-3, with unresolved D. Germline V lookup: CDR1 SGHRS, CDR2 YFSETQ. This CDR3 is 13 amino acids long. The V gene lost 5 bases and the J gene lost 2 bases, with 9 bases spanning the gap. The CDR3 region is CASSVANTDTQYF. CDR3 DNA sequence: TGCGCCAGCAGTGTGGCGAACACAGATACGCAGTATTTT. Full variable domain (rest looked up from reference TRBV5-1 and TRBJ2-3): KAGVTQTPRYLIKTRGQQVTLSCSPISGHRSVSWYQQTPGQGLQFLFEYFSETQRNKGNFPGRFSGRQFSNSRSEMNVSTLELGDSALYLCASSVANTDTQYFGPGTRLTVL.